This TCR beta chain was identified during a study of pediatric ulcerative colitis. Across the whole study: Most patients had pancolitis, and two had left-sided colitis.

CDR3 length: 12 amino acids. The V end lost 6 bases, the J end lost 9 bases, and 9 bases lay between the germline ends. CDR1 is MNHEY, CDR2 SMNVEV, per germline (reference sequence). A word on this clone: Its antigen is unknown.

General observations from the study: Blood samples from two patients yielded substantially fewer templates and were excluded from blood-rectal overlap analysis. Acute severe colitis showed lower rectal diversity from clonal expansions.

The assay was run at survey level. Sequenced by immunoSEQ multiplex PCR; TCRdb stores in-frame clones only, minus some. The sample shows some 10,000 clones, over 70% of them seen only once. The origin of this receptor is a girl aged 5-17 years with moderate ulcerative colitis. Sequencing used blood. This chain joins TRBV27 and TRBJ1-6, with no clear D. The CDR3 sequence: CASSLIRSPLHF. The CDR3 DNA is TGTGCCAGCAGCCTTATCCGTTCACCCCTCCACTTT.